The 6 T cell receptor beta chains in this list originate from one sample, sequenced in a study of T cell responses to AZD1222 COVID-19 vaccine (dated by TCRdb to about 2021). The label giving this sample's time point can be read as: about 28 days (+/-7) after the second vaccine dose. The treatment or condition label here, explained by the study, means: meningococcal conjugate vaccine given as trial control. To prepare the library, the immunoSEQ multiplex PCR assay was applied. TCRdb carries this immuneACCESS record with in-frame sequences only. Its versions omit some clonotypes, under half of them owing to an unresolved V gene in the studies checked, with the rest unexplained. Within this sample are about 64,000 clones, with just over 90% of them counted one time only. Of the sample, approximately 6.3% is held by the ten largest clones. The sample here was peripheral blood, taken 28 days after the second dose of the MenACWY control vaccine. The receptors were sampled from an adult who received the MenACWY meningococcal vaccine as a control.

The chain uses TRBV14 and TRBJ1-1; D is uncertain. CDR3 length: 15 residues. The germline CDR1 and CDR2 sequences are SGHDN and FVKESK. V dropped 0 bases and J dropped 1 base, with 9 bases sitting between them. The CDR3 nucleotides read TGTGCCAGCAGCCAAGACGTAGGACCGAACACTGAAGCTTTCTTT. Amino acid sequence: CASSQDVGPNTEAFF. Together with reference TRBV14 and TRBJ1-1, the CDR3 gives the full variable domain: EAGVTQFPSHSVIEKGQTVTLRCDPISGHDNLYWYRRVMGKEIKFLLHFVKESKQDESGMPNNRFLAERTGGTYSTLKVQPAELEDSGVYFCASSQDVGPNTEAFFGQGTRLTVV.

The chain has TRBV7-9 and TRBJ1-3; possible D gene TRBD1, 6 bases. This CDR3 is built from 18 residues. V was trimmed by 3 bases and J by 5 bases, leaving 23 bases between them. The germline gives CDR1 SEHNR, CDR2 FQNEAQ (reference sequence). The CDR3 DNA reads as TGTGCCAGCAGCTTTGGGCGTGGGGGCCTCGAAGGTCGAAACACCATATATTTT. Translation gives CASSFGRGGLEGRNTIYF.

The chain recombines TRBV19 with TRBJ2-2, with no clear D. CDR1 LNHDA and CDR2 SQIVND come from the germline V gene (reference sequence). CDR3 length: 12 amino acids. V was pared by 5 bases and J by 5 bases, with 6 bases between. CDR3 amino acids: CASSRGTGELFF. The CDR3, as DNA: TGTGCCAGTAGTCGCGGAACCGGGGAGCTGTTTTTT.

The count of this clone is one. The genes are TRBV5-4 and TRBJ1-1; the D is unclear. V lost 1 base and J 1 base, leaving 5 bases between the germline ends. The CDR3 totals 13 residues. Germline lookup yields CDR1 SGHNT and CDR2 YYREEE (reference sequence). The CDR3 sequence is CASSLSENTEAFF. In DNA, the CDR3 is TGTGCCAGCAGCTTGAGTGAGAACACTGAAGCTTTCTTT.

The CDR3, as DNA: TGTGCCAGCAGTGTTTCTGGGCAGGCCTCGACAAACTATGGCTACACCTTC. As protein: CASSVSGQASTNYGYTF. This chain joins TRBV25-1 and TRBJ1-2; D remains ambiguous. CDR1 is MGHDK, CDR2 SYGVNS, per germline. V was shortened by 4 bases and J by 2 bases, with 20 bases between the two germline ends. The CDR3 length is 17 residues.

This sequence joins TRBV21-1 and TRBJ1-6; TRBD1 was called by the table and not checked on the DNA. TRBV21-1 is noted as a pseudogene. The CDR3 totals 14 residues. This CDR3 reads CASSNGTENSPLHF. DNA of the CDR3: TGTGCCAGCAGCAACGGGACAGAGAATTCACCCCTCCACTTT.